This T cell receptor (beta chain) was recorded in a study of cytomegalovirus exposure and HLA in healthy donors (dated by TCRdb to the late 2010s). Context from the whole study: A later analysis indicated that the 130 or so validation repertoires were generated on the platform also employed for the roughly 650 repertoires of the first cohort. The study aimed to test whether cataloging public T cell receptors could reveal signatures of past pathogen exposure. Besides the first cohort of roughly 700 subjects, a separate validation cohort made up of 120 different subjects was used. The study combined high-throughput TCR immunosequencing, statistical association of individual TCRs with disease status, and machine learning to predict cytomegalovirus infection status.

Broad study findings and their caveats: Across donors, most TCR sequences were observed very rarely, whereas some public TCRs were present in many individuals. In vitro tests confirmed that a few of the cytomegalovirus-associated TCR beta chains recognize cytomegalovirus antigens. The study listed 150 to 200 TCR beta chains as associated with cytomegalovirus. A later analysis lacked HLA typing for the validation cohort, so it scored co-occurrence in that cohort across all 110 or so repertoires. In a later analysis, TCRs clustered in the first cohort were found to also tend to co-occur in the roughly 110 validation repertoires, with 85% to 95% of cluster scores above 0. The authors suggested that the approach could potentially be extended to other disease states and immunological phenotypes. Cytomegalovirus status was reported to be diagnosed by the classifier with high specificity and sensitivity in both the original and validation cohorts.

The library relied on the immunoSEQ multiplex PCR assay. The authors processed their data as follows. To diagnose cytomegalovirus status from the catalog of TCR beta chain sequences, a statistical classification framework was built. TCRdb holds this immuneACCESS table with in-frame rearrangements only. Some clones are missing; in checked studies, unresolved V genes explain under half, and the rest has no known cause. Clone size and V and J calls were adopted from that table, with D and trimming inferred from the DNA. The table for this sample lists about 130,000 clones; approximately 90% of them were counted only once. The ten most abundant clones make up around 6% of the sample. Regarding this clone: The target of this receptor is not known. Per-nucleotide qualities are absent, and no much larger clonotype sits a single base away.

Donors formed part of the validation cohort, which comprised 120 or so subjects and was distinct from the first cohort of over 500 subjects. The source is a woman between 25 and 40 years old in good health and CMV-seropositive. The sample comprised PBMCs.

The DNA sequence is TGTGCCAGCAGCTTCCGACAGGTTGAAGCTTTCTTT. Its coded protein is CASSFRQVEAFF. This chain joins TRBV5-6 to TRBJ1-1; the D region possibly corresponds to TRBD1 (6 bases align). V is cut by 2 bases and J by 7 bases, and the space between the germline ends is 9 bases. There are 12 amino acids in the CDR3, from cysteine to phenylalanine inclusive. Only the CDR3 DNA is retained, 36 bases long and in frame from the first base. Looking up the germline V gene yields CDR1 SGHDT and CDR2 YYEEEE.